The clone carrying this T cell receptor (beta chain) was recorded a few times. The antigen is unknown. Patients who underwent sequencing had shown CD8+CD57+ cell expansion by flow cytometry. The entry originates in a study of CD8+CD57+ T cells in acquired aplastic anemia. Across the study: Sorted CD4+ and CD8+ cells yielded DNA averaging about 2.9 ug. Whole-study results and caveats: The number of CD8+ CDR3 sequences shared by patients and controls was about 27.

Investigators profiled TCR beta VDJ and CDR3 from genomic DNA template. MiXCR, applied by TCRdb to the reads, yields one record per CDR3 protein. The sample has about 150,000 distinct CDR3 sequences; around half are singletons. CDR3 length: 12 amino acids. Germline V gene data show CDR1 as LGHDT and CDR2 as YNNKEL (reference sequence). V was pared by 4 bases and J by 5 bases, with 8 bases between. The genes are TRBV3-1 and TRBJ1-2, with D possibly matching TRBD1 (6 bases). This TCR was recovered from a human donor with aplastic anemia. The sequenced sample consisted of sorted CD4+, CD8+, or CD8+CD57+ T cells (not recorded which) from PBMCs. The CDR3 is CASSLGQYGYTF. The CDR3 region has the DNA TGTGCCAGCAGCCTTGGACAGTATGGCTACACCTTC.